The 32 T cell receptor beta chains in this list originate from one sample, sequenced in a study of blood T cell repertoires in COVID-19. Repertoires were generated with immunoSEQ multiplex PCR, while TCRdb's copy carries only in-frame clones and drops some. The sample includes 180,000 or so clones, approximately 80% seen only once; the top ten take more than 9.5%. Sequenced material: PBMCs or T cells enriched from blood (not recorded which). These receptors originate from a man in his forties or fifties who had recovered from COVID-19.

This clone was detected only a few times. V usage is TRBV7-3 and J usage is TRBJ2-2; 11 bases align to TRBD1. This CDR3 is built from 16 residues. J lost 5 bases, V lost 3 bases, and 5 bases had no gene match. Germline CDR1 reads SGHTA; CDR2 reads FQGTGA. As DNA, the CDR3 is TGTGCCAGCAGCTTCGTAGGGACAGGGGGAACCGGGGAGCTGTTTTTT. It translates to CASSFVGTGGTGELFF.

The V gene is TRBV7-9, the J gene TRBJ1-1; the match to TRBD1 covers 9 bases. CDR1 SEHNR and CDR2 FQNEAQ come from the germline V gene (reference sequence). The CDR3 is 15 amino acids. V lost 5 bases, J lost 5 bases, and 9 bases stayed unmatched. The CDR3 coding sequence is TGTGCCAGCAGCCCTGGGACAGGGTTGAGGACTGAAGCTTTCTTT. This translates into CASSPGTGLRTEAFF.

CDR3 in DNA: TGTGCCAGTAGTCCGAGAGCCGGGACAGGGGACGGCTACACCTTC. Translated: CASSPRAGTGDGYTF. The chain combines TRBV19 with TRBJ1-2; 10 nucleotides match TRBD1. V was clipped by 5 bases and J by 8 bases; unmatched bases: 11. The CDR3 loop spans 15 amino acids. In germline, CDR1 is LNHDA, CDR2 SQIVND (reference sequence).

This clone has only one observation. The chain is built from TRBV6-2 or TRBV6-3 and TRBJ2-7; TRBD2 matches 9 bases. CDR1 MNHEY and CDR2 SVGEGT come from the germline V gene. This CDR3 contains 15 residues. V trimming: 2 bases; J trimming: 7 bases; junction bases outside the gene matches: 9. The CDR3 loop is CASSYTPSGTTEQYF. CDR3 in DNA: TGTGCCAGCAGTTACACTCCTAGCGGGACGACGGAGCAGTACTTC.

The chain joins TRBV7-8 to TRBJ2-5; 8 bases line up with TRBD2. The CDR3 totals 17 residues. Trimming removed 1 base from V and 2 bases from J; junction bases left unmatched: 9. Germline CDR1 reads SGHVS; CDR2 reads FQNEAQ. The CDR3 sequence: CASSLVAGTRGQETQYF. For the CDR3, the DNA is TGTGCCAGCAGCTTAGTTGCCGGGACTAGAGGACAAGAGACCCAGTACTTC. Full variable domain (missing parts from reference TRBV7-8 and TRBJ2-5): GAGVSQSPRYKVAKRGQDVALRCDPISGHVSLFWYQQALGQGPEFLTYFQNEAQLDKSGLPSDRFFAERPEGSVSTLKIQRTQQEDSAVYLCASSLVAGTRGQETQYFGPGTRLLVL.

The chain couples TRBV9 to TRBJ2-1; 8 bases map to TRBD2. This CDR3 is built from 15 residues. V dropped 3 bases and J dropped 5; count of bases not matched to a gene: 7. The germline V gene has CDR1 SGDLS and CDR2 YYNGEE. CDR3 sequence reads: CASSAPAGAHNEQFF. CDR3 bases: TGTGCCAGCAGCGCCCCAGCGGGAGCCCACAATGAGCAGTTCTTC.

The chain couples TRBV9 to TRBJ2-7; 7 bases are a match to TRBD1. CDR3 length: 16 residues. The germline V gene has CDR1 SGDLS and CDR2 YYNGEE. Germline trimming cut 0 bases from V and 7 bases from J; bases unmatched to any gene: 13. The CDR3 spells CASSVAHETGLGEQYF. The CDR3 DNA reads as TGTGCCAGCAGCGTAGCTCATGAGACAGGGCTGGGGGAGCAGTACTTC.

This rearrangement joins TRBV5-1 to TRBJ1-4; perhaps TRBD1 as D (6 bases). The germline V gene encodes CDR1 SGHRS and CDR2 YFSETQ. V dropped 4 bases and J dropped 8 bases, with 12 bases sitting between them. The CDR3 spans 13 residues. The CDR3 DNA is TGCGCCAGCAGCCGGACAGCCGGGGAAAAACTGTTTTTT. Translating it yields CASSRTAGEKLFF.

CDR3 in amino acids: CASSFPGGWDFYEQYF. As DNA, the CDR3 is TGTGCCAGCAGCTTCCCGGGGGGCTGGGATTTCTACGAGCAGTACTTC. The rearrangement joins TRBV7-2 to TRBJ2-7, with D perhaps TRBD2 (7 bases). CDR1 is SGHTA and CDR2 is FQGNSA in the germline V gene. Between the trimmed V and J ends, which lost 3 bases and 3 bases, there was a span of 18 bases. The CDR3 length is 16 residues.

This chain links TRBV7-8 with TRBJ2-7; D ambiguous. The length of the CDR3 is 15 residues. From germline, CDR1 is SGHVS and CDR2 FQNEAQ. V was clipped by 4 bases and J by 2 bases, with 15 bases between them. The CDR3 region has the DNA TGTGCCAGCAGCTCCTCGGTCGAAGGAGCCTACGAGCAGTACTTC. Translating gives CASSSSVEGAYEQYF.

This clone was observed many times. V is TRBV2 and J is TRBJ1-5, with 7 nucleotides matching TRBD1. The CDR3 extends over 17 amino acids. From germline, CDR1 is SNHLY and CDR2 FYNNEI. Trimming removed 2 bases from V and 0 bases from J; junction bases left unmatched: 7. CDR3 nucleotide sequence: TGTGCCAGCAGTGAAAGAACGACAGGGAATAGCAATCAGCCCCAGCATTTT. Protein product: CASSERTTGNSNQPQHF. The whole variable domain, filled in from reference TRBV2 and TRBJ1-5, reads EPEVTQTPSHQVTQMGQEVILRCVPISNHLYFYWYRQILGQKVEFLVSFYNNEISEKSEIFDDQFSVERPDGSNFTLKIRSTKLEDSAMYFCASSERTTGNSNQPQHFGDGTRLSIL.

This rearrangement joins TRBV5-8 to TRBJ1-4; no clear D gene. Germline CDR1 reads SGHTS; CDR2 reads YDEGEE. This CDR3 spans 15 amino acids. Trimming stripped 2 bases from V and 4 bases from J, with 12 bases between. CDR3 amino acids: CASSFTGGINEKLFF. In DNA form, the CDR3 reads TGTGCCAGCAGCTTCACGGGAGGGATTAATGAAAAACTGTTTTTT.

This clone was recorded a few times. This chain joins TRBV19 and TRBJ2-6, with 7 nucleotides matching TRBD1. V shed 3 bases, J shed 0 bases, and the junction held 5 bases outside the gene matches. The germline gives CDR1 LNHDA, CDR2 SQIVND (reference sequence). The CDR3 spans 17 residues. As DNA, the CDR3 is TGTGCCAGTAGTATCCAGGGACAGTTCTCTGGGGCCAACGTCCTGACTTTC. Its translation: CASSIQGQFSGANVLTF.

V is TRBV5-4 and J is TRBJ1-6; TRBD1 matches at 8 bases. The germline V gene encodes CDR1 SGHNT and CDR2 YYREEE (reference sequence). The CDR3 is 13 residues long. Trimming removed 4 bases from V and 9 bases from J; junction bases left unmatched: 3. CDR3 bases: TGTGCCAGCAGCCCCGGGACAGGTTCACCCCTCCACTTT. Its translation is CASSPGTGSPLHF.

The V call is TRBV10-1, the J call TRBJ2-7, with D tentatively TRBD1 (6 bases). CDR1 is WNHNN, CDR2 SYGVQD, per germline (reference sequence). The CDR3 totals 13 residues. V lost 4 bases to trimming and J lost 0 bases, with 7 bases between them. CDR3 amino acids: CASSVDSSYEQYF. The DNA for the CDR3 is TGCGCCAGCAGTGTGGACAGCTCCTACGAGCAGTACTTC.

The chain recombines TRBV19 with TRBJ2-2, with 7 bases matching TRBD2. This CDR3 comprises 16 residues. Germline V lookup: CDR1 LNHDA, CDR2 SQIVND (reference sequence). The V and J ends lost 6 bases and 7 bases, in that order; junction bases with no gene match: 14. The CDR3 loop is CASSRGGRVPGGELFF. CDR3 nucleotides: TGTGCCAGTAGCCGAGGTGGGAGGGTCCCTGGCGGGGAGCTGTTTTTT.

CDR3 amino acids: CASSLARGRGYTEAFF. CDR3 DNA: TGTGCCAGCAGCTTAGCCAGGGGGCGCGGGTACACTGAAGCTTTCTTT. This chain joins TRBV7-2 and TRBJ1-1; TRBD1 agrees at 8 bases. The CDR3 is made up of 16 amino acids. Germline trimming cut 0 bases from V and 3 bases from J; bases unmatched to any gene: 6. The germline V gene has CDR1 SGHTA and CDR2 FQGNSA.

The chain employs TRBV2 and TRBJ2-1; D is possibly TRBD2 (6 bases). From germline, CDR1 is SNHLY and CDR2 FYNNEI. V was cut by 5 bases and J by 7 bases, with 18 bases left in between. The CDR3 loop spans 15 amino acids. The CDR3 bases are TGTGCCAGCAGTTACGGGAGCCTCAGCTTGAATGAGCAGTTCTTC. This translates into CASSYGSLSLNEQFF.

This rearrangement joins TRBV18 to TRBJ2-5, with a possible D match to TRBD2 (5 bases). Germline lookup yields CDR1 KGHSH and CDR2 LQKENI. Trimming shortened V by 3 bases and J by 5 bases, and 16 bases separated the two germline ends. CDR3 size: 15 residues. The CDR3: CASSPSYGDAETQYF. The CDR3 bases are TGTGCCAGCTCACCGTCTTACGGGGATGCGGAGACCCAGTACTTC.

Only one count was recorded for this clone. The V call is TRBV21-1, the J call TRBJ2-4; the table calls TRBD1, which could not be checked here. TRBV21-1 represents a pseudogene. The CDR3 has 16 residues. The CDR3 here is CASSHRGRGGKNIQYF. As DNA, the CDR3 is TGTGCCAGCAGCCACAGGGGGCGCGGGGGCAAAAACATTCAGTACTTC.

The V and J genes are TRBV28 and TRBJ2-7; D unresolved. V was pared by 3 bases and J by 3 bases, with 18 bases between. The V gene's germline CDR1 is MDHEN and CDR2 SYDVKM. This CDR3 region has 16 residues. Here the CDR3 reads CASSFFDVAVLYEQYF. CDR3 bases: TGTGCCAGCAGTTTTTTTGATGTCGCTGTACTCTACGAGCAGTACTTC.

The rearrangement links TRBV28 to TRBJ1-5; TRBD1 agrees at 9 bases. Germline V gene sequence: CDR1 MDHEN, CDR2 SYDVKM. With V trimmed by 10 bases and J by 6 bases, 4 bases remained unmatched. This CDR3 comprises 12 residues. The CDR3 sequence is CATKDRGQPQHF. The CDR3 region has the DNA TGTGCCACCAAGGACAGGGGTCAGCCCCAGCATTTT.

The genes are TRBV25-1 and TRBJ2-7; 10 nucleotides match TRBD2. The CDR3 contains 16 residues. The germline V gene has CDR1 MGHDK and CDR2 SYGVNS. The V gene end was trimmed by 4 bases and the J gene end by 0 bases; junction bases not matched to a gene: 6. CDR3 sequence reads: CASSARTSGTSYEQYF. In nucleotides, the CDR3 is TGTGCCAGCAGTGCGCGGACTAGCGGAACCTCCTACGAGCAGTACTTC.

The CDR3 DNA is TGTGCCAGCAGTTTTGACGTGGGGGCCACTGAAGCTTTCTTT. Its protein product is CASSFDVGATEAFF. The chain recombines TRBV28 with TRBJ1-1; D is possibly TRBD1 (6 bases). Trimming took 3 bases from V and 4 from J, leaving 12 bases between them. Germline CDR1 is MDHEN and CDR2 is SYDVKM. This CDR3 comprises 14 residues.

The chain combines TRBV7-9 with TRBJ2-3; 7 bases agree with TRBD2. The CDR3 runs 15 residues. Per germline, CDR1 SEHNR and CDR2 FQNEAQ (reference sequence). V shed 0 bases and J 1 base; nucleotides not matched to a gene: 1. CDR3 protein: CASSLAGGRTDTQYF. The CDR3 nucleotides are TGTGCCAGCAGCTTAGCGGGAGGGCGCACAGATACGCAGTATTTT.

V usage is TRBV28 and J usage is TRBJ1-4, with TRBD1 matching over 7 bases. This CDR3 is built from 15 residues. Germline V gene sequence: CDR1 MDHEN, CDR2 SYDVKM. With V trimmed by 2 bases and J by 4 bases, 4 bases remained unmatched. This CDR3 is CASSLETGSNEKLFF. CDR3 DNA sequence: TGTGCCAGCAGTTTAGAGACAGGGAGTAATGAAAAACTGTTTTTT. Drawing the rest from reference TRBV28 and TRBJ1-4, the complete variable domain is DVKVTQSSRYLVKRTGEKVFLECVQDMDHENMFWYRQDPGLGLRLIYFSYDVKMKEKGDIPEGYSVSREKKERFSLILESASTNQTSMYLCASSLETGSNEKLFFGSGTQLSVL.

This clone appeared a few times. The rearrangement joins TRBV28 to TRBJ2-1; 16 nucleotides agree with TRBD2. This CDR3 contains 16 residues. The V segment lost 2 bases and the J segment 10 bases; nucleotides outside the gene matches: 5. Germline lookup yields CDR1 MDHEN and CDR2 SYDVKM. In DNA, the CDR3 is TGTGCCAGCAGTTTAATCTCGGGACTAGCGGGGGGGGAGCAGTTCTTC. Amino acids: CASSLISGLAGGEQFF.

This clone showed up just a few times. This rearrangement joins TRBV6-5 to TRBJ1-4; D is ambiguous. The CDR3 has 13 residues. Germline values: CDR1 MNHEY, CDR2 SVGAGI. Trimming removed 4 bases at V and 0 bases at J, with 3 bases between. CDR3: CASSSATNEKLFF. As DNA, the CDR3 is TGTGCCAGCAGTTCCGCAACTAATGAAAAACTGTTTTTT.

The chain recombines TRBV2 with TRBJ2-6; D perhaps matches TRBD2 (6 bases). V shed 3 bases and J shed 5 bases, with 11 bases lying between them. This CDR3 has 15 amino acids. Germline V lookup: CDR1 SNHLY, CDR2 FYNNEI. The CDR3 reads CASSEGGFRANVLTF. CDR3 DNA sequence: TGTGCCAGCAGTGAGGGGGGATTTCGGGCCAACGTCCTGACTTTC.

In its sample, this clone was seen once. The V call is TRBV7-8, the J call TRBJ2-7; 10 bases agree with TRBD1. V dropped 1 base and J dropped 3; count of bases not matched to a gene: 3. CDR1 SGHVS and CDR2 FQNEAQ come from the germline V gene. This CDR3 comprises 15 residues. As DNA, the CDR3 is TGTGCCAGCAGCTTAGGGACAGGGGGAGGCTACGAGCAGTACTTC. Its translation: CASSLGTGGGYEQYF.

This clone was recorded once. The V and J genes are TRBV25-1 and TRBJ2-1; D is ambiguous. V was shortened by 5 bases and J by 8 bases, with 7 bases between the two germline ends. CDR3 length: 11 residues. CDR1 MGHDK and CDR2 SYGVNS come from the germline V gene. CDR3 DNA sequence: TGTGCCAGCAGTCGACTCTATGAGCAGTTCTTC. This gives the protein CASSRLYEQFF. The full variable domain, in which reference TRBV25-1 and TRBJ2-1 provide the parts outside the CDR3, is EADIYQTPRYLVIGTGKKITLECSQTMGHDKMYWYQQDPGMELHLIHYSYGVNSTEKGDLSSESTVSRIRTEHFPLTLESARPSHTSQYLCASSRLYEQFFGPGTRLTVL.

The gene calls are TRBV6-6 and TRBJ2-3; the D is unclear. Germline CDR1 is MNHNY and CDR2 is SVGAGI (reference sequence). There are 12 residues in the CDR3. V was cut by 0 bases and J by 5 bases, with 3 bases left in between. The chain's CDR3 is CASSYSQDTQYF. CDR3 nucleotide sequence: TGTGCCAGCAGTTACTCACAAGATACGCAGTATTTT.